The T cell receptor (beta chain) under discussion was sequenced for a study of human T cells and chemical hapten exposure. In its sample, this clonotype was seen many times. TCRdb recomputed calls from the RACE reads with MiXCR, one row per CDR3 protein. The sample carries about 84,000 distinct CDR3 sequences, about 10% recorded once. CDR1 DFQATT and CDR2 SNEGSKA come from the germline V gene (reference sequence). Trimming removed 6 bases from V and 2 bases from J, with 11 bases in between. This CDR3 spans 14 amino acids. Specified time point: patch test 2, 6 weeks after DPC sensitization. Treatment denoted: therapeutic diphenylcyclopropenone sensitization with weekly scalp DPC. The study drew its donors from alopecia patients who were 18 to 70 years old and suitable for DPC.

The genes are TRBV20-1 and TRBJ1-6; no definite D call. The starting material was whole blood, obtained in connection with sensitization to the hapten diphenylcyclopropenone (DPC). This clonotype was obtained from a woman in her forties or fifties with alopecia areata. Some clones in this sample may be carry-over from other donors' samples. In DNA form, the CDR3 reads TGCAGTGCCCAAGGGCCCACCTATAATTCACCCCTCCACTTT. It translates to CSAQGPTYNSPLHF.